What follows is one T cell receptor beta chain and its context. This sample was included in a study of blood T cell repertoires in COVID-19. The wider study: There were acute and convalescent COVID-19 samples, and they came from the United States, Italy and Spain.

Germline loops: CDR1 LNHDA, CDR2 SQIVND (reference sequence). V shed 7 bases and J 5 bases; nucleotides not matched to a gene: 14. The CDR3 has 18 residues. Original handling: Reference gene primer amplification gave nucleated cell count estimates. TCRdb's copy holds only in-frame clones and misses some; the assay was immunoSEQ multiplex PCR. V and J calls and clone size are given by that table; D and trimming were obtained from the DNA. The data show around 200,000 clones, under 90% seen once. The source material was peripheral blood. V and J are TRBV19 and TRBJ2-1; TRBD2 agrees at 13 bases. The origin of this receptor is an older man with acute or convalescent COVID-19. CDR3 DNA: TGTGCCAGTACCAAATCAAGGACTAGCGGGAGTTTCCACAATGAGCAGTTCTTC. This translates into CASTKSRTSGSFHNEQFF. The full variable domain, completed using reference TRBV19 and TRBJ2-1, is DGGITQSPKYLFRKEGQNVTLSCEQNLNHDAMYWYRQDPGQGLRLIYYSQIVNDFQKGDIAEGYSVSREKKESFPLTVTSAQKNPTAFYLCASTKSRTSGSFHNEQFFGPGTRLTVL.